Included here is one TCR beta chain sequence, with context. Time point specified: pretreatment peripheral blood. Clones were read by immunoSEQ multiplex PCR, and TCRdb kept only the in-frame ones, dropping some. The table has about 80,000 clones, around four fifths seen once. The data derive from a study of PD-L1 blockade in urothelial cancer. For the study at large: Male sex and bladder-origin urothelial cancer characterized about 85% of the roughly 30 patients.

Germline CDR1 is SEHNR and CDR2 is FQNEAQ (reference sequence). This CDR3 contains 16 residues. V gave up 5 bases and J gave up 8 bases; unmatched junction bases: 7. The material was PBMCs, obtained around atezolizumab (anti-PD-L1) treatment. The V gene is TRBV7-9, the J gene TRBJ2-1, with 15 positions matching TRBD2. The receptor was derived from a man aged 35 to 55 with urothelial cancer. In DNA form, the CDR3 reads TGTGCCAGCAGCCTTGGACTAGCGGGAGGGCTCGATGAGCAGTTCTTC. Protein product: CASSLGLAGGLDEQFF. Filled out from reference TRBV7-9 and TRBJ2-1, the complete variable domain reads DTGVSQNPRHKITKRGQNVTFRCDPISEHNRLYWYRQTLGQGPEFLTYFQNEAQLEKSRLLSDRFSAERPKGSFSTLEIQRTEQGDSAMYLCASSLGLAGGLDEQFFGPGTRLTVL.